This TCR beta chain stems from a study of T-cell reconstitution after alpha-beta-depleted transplantation in children. Findings and limits, study-wide: From surviving recipient T cells and thymic progenitors came the high day-60 TCRbeta diversity observed in some patients.

Germline V gives CDR1 LGHDT, CDR2 YNNKEL (reference sequence). The CDR3 length is 15 residues. The ends lost 4 bases at V and 3 bases at J; junction bases unmatched: 3. Preparation of the TCRbeta library was carried out with unique molecular identifiers. One entry per CDR3 protein, called by TCRdb with MiXCR from the PCR reads. This table holds a few hundred thousand distinct CDR3 sequences, about a quarter found once. Note on this clonotype: What it binds is unknown.

The sequence was obtained from a boy in the first two years of life with Wiskott-Aldrich syndrome, due to receive a stem cell transplant. Source: PBMCs, taken before TCRalphabeta/CD19-depleted stem cell transplant. The chain is built from TRBV3-1 and TRBJ2-6; TRBD1 matches 7 bases. In DNA, the CDR3 is TGTGCCAGCAGCCTTACAGGGGATGGGGCCAACGTCCTGACTTTC. This sequence encodes CASSLTGDGANVLTF.